The present entry profiles one T cell receptor beta chain with its context. Its target is unknown. The data belong to a study of T-cell reconstitution after alpha-beta-depleted transplantation in children. Study results and limitations: Newly made T cells mostly supplied T-cell counts and diversity one year after transplant. Roughly two months post-transplant, alpha-beta T cells reportedly originated from several hundred graft clones that had expanded.

The CDR3 extends over 18 amino acids. Germline V gene lookup returns CDR1 MNHEY and CDR2 SVGAGI. V dropped 2 bases and J dropped 1; count of bases not matched to a gene: 8. Library preparation (for TCRbeta) was performed with unique molecular identifiers. TCRdb called the PCR reads again in MiXCR, with one record for every CDR3 protein. The sample includes some 840,000 distinct CDR3 sequences, 16% seen only once; the top ten take roughly 4.8%. The TCR originated in a male patient between 10 and 17 years old who had a stem cell transplant for acute lymphoblastic leukemia, so the T cells may come from the graft donor. This sequence joins TRBV6-5 and TRBJ2-6; 7 bases map to TRBD2. Sequencing used PBMCs, mostly from graft donor cells, obtained 360 days after TCRalphabeta/CD19-depleted stem cell transplant. Here the CDR3 reads CASSYTTWEGSGANVLTF. The DNA of the CDR3 is TGTGCCAGCAGTTACACGACATGGGAGGGATCTGGGGCCAACGTCCTGACTTTC.